This T cell receptor (beta chain) was obtained from a study of T cells in Graves' hyperthyroidism and ophthalmopathy. The germline V and J ends were trimmed by 5 bases and 4 bases, with 17 bases remaining between them. The CDR3 contains 16 residues. CDR1 is SGHTA, CDR2 FQGNSA, per germline. Uncontrolled infection, other autoimmune disease, pregnancy and lactation each barred patients from inclusion. For the diagnoses, clinical symptoms, serum thyroxine and TRAb, thyroid ultrasound and orbital computed tomography were used. Fresh peripheral blood, 9.5 to 10 ml of it, supplied the PBMCs. This clonotype has at least ten counts. Amplified TCR beta CDR3 regions derived from RNA transcripts. The TCR CDR3 was amplified in a first-round RT-PCR using the HTBI primer set. TCRdb re-analysed the multiplex PCR reads in MiXCR, keeping a single row per CDR3 protein. Counted here are approximately 700,000 distinct CDR3 sequences, about 16% occurring once; the ten biggest clones make up around 7.7%.

This receptor was taken from a man between 18 and 35 years old with Graves' hyperthyroidism. This rearrangement joins TRBV7-2 to TRBJ2-2; D may be TRBD1 (5 bases). Sample: blood. The CDR3 DNA sequence: TGTGCCAGCAGCAAACCCGCAGGGTTAGGCACCGGGGAGCTGTTTTTT. This gives the protein CASSKPAGLGTGELFF.